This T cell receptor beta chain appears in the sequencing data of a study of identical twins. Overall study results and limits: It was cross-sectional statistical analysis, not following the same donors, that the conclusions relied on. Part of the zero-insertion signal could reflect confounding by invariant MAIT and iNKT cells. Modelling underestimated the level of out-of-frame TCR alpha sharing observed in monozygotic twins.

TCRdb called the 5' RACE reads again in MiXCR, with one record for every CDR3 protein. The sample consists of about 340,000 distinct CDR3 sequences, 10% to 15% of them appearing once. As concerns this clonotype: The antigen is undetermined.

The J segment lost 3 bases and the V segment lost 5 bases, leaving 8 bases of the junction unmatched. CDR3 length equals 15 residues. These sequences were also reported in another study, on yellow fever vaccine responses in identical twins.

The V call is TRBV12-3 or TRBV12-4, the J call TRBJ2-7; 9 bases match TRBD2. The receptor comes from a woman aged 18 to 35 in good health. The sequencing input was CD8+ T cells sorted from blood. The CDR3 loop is CASSPLSGSHYEQYF. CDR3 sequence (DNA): TGTGCCAGCAGTCCCCTTAGCGGGAGCCACTACGAGCAGTACTTC.